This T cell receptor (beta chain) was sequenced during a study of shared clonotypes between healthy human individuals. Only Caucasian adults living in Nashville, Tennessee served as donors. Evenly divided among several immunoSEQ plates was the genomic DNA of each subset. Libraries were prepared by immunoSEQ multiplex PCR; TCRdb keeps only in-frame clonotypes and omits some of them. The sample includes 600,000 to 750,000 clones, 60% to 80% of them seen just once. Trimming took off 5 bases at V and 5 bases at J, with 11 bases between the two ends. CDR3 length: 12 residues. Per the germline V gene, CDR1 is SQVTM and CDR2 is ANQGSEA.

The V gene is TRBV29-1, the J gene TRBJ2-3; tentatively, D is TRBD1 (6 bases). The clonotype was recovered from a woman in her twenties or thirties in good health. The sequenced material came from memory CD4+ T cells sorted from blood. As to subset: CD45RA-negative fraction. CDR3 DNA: TGCAGCGTTAGGACAGTCGGAGATACGCAGTATTTT. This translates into CSVRTVGDTQYF.